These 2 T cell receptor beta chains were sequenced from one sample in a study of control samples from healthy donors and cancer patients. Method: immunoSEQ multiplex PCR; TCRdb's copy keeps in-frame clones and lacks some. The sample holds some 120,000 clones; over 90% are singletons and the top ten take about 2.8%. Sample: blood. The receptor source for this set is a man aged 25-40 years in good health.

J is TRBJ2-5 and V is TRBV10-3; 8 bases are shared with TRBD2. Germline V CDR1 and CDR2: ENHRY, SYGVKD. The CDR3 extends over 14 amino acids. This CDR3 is CAPLRRGAGETQYF. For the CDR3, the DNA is TGTGCTCCTCTAAGGCGGGGGGCCGGGGAGACCCAGTACTTC.

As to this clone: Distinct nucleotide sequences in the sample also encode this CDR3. The CDR3 DNA reads as TGTGCCAGCAGGGGGGGGCGGGACACTGAAGCTTTCTTT. Protein product: CASRGGRDTEAFF. V gene TRBV2 combines with J gene TRBJ1-1; a weak D match, TRBD1 (6 bases). Trimming took off 6 bases at V and 3 bases at J, with 11 bases between the two ends. Germline V lookup: CDR1 SNHLY, CDR2 FYNNEI. This CDR3 region has 13 residues.